The entry that follows covers one TCR beta chain sequence. The CDR3 is made up of 14 amino acids. The junction had 8 bases not matched to a gene; V was cut back by 6 bases and J by 4 bases. Germline CDR1 is MNHEY and CDR2 is SVGAGI. The sample comes from a study of blood T cell repertoires in COVID-19. Study background: The United States, Italy and Spain supplied acute and convalescent COVID-19 samples. PBMCs, B-cell-depleted T cells, or T cells provided the cDNA or gDNA that made up the material.

In the original processing: How many nucleated cells were present was estimated from reference gene primer amplification. The repertoire was sequenced with immunoSEQ multiplex PCR; TCRdb's copy has only in-frame clones and lacks some. V and J calls plus clone size are reproduced from that table; the DNA served to infer D and trimming. Altogether about 130,000 clones are present, over 75% being singletons, with the ten largest covering approximately 12%. Sequencing was performed on peripheral blood. This chain links TRBV6-5 with TRBJ1-2, with 7 bases matching TRBD1. The TCR was taken from a man aged 60 to 75 with acute or convalescent COVID-19. The CDR3 spells CASSGDRAAYGYTF. Written as DNA, the CDR3 is TGTGCCAGCAGCGGAGACAGGGCTGCCTATGGCTACACCTTC.